The 32 T cell receptor beta chains given below trace back to one sample, sequenced in a study of memory CD8 T cells in hepatitis C reinfection. Indicated time point: pre-reinfection, 55 to 20 weeks before reinfection detection. No in vitro expansion preceded TCR sequencing of the sorted cells. Sequencing was performed with immunoSEQ multiplex PCR; in TCRdb, only in-frame clones are kept and a portion is missing. The table has over 50,000 clones, approximately 89% seen once. The specimen sequenced was naive CD8+ T cells sorted from blood. The source is a man younger than 35 with hepatitis C virus infection.

The V call is TRBV6-6, the J call TRBJ1-6, with TRBD1 identical over 7 bases. V dropped 6 bases and J dropped 6; count of bases not matched to a gene: 5. The CDR3 length is 14 residues. Germline CDR1 and CDR2: MNHNY and SVGAGI (reference sequence). The CDR3 here is CASRRQGFNSPLHF. The CDR3 DNA is TGTGCCAGCAGGCGACAGGGTTTTAATTCACCCCTCCACTTT.

V and J are TRBV7-9 and TRBJ2-4, with TRBD2 matching 11 bases. CDR3 length: 17 residues. After removal of 4 bases from V and 4 bases from J, the junction contained 9 bases not matched to a gene. Germline CDR1 SEHNR, CDR2 FQNEAQ (reference sequence). The CDR3 is CASSSTSGGVRKNIQYF. DNA for the CDR3: TGTGCCAGCAGCTCAACTAGCGGGGGAGTCCGGAAAAACATTCAGTACTTC.

In this sample, this clone turned up once. The chain employs TRBV4-1 and TRBJ2-4, with 8 bases aligning to TRBD2. Trimming took 4 bases from V and 0 from J; bases not matched to a gene: 2. Germline loops: CDR1 MGHRA, CDR2 YSYEKL. This CDR3 comprises 15 residues. CDR3 protein: CASSRLAGAKNIQYF. The CDR3 DNA reads as TGCGCCAGCAGCCGCCTAGCGGGAGCCAAAAACATTCAGTACTTC.

The V gene is TRBV29-1, the J gene TRBJ2-3; maybe TRBD2 (5 bases). Germline-derived CDR1 and CDR2 are SQVTM and ANQGSEA. The CDR3 spans 13 residues. The ends were cut back, 7 bases at V and 2 bases at J, with 13 bases in the middle. This CDR3 is CSASGWTTDTQYF. CDR3 DNA sequence: TGCAGCGCCTCGGGGTGGACCACAGATACGCAGTATTTT.

The chain couples TRBV6-5 to TRBJ2-1; TRBD2 is a possible D gene (5 bases). In germline, CDR1 is MNHEY, CDR2 SVGAGI. The CDR3 sequence is 14 residues long. V was cut by 2 bases and J by 1 base, with 6 bases left in between. This CDR3 reads CASSYTRSYNEQFF. CDR3 sequence (DNA): TGTGCCAGCAGTTACACTAGATCCTACAATGAGCAGTTCTTC.

The chain recombines TRBV19 with TRBJ2-1; TRBD2 is a possible D gene (5 bases). Germline CDR1 and CDR2: LNHDA and SQIVND (reference sequence). This CDR3 contains 14 residues. V gave up 5 bases and J gave up 3 bases, with 11 bases separating them. CDR3: CASSWGDGYNEQFF. CDR3 in DNA: TGTGCCAGTAGTTGGGGAGATGGCTACAATGAGCAGTTCTTC.

The rearrangement uses TRBV5-4 and TRBJ2-2, with TRBD1 identical over 12 bases. The V and J ends lost 4 bases and 5 bases, in that order; junction bases with no gene match: 6. The CDR3 contains 16 residues. Germline CDR1 reads SGHNT; CDR2 reads YYREEE (reference sequence). The CDR3: CASSALGQGATGELFF. In DNA form, the CDR3 reads TGTGCCAGCAGCGCGTTGGGACAGGGGGCAACCGGGGAGCTGTTTTTT.

The genes are TRBV4-1 and TRBJ1-4, with 7 bases identical to TRBD1. Losses at the gene ends were 0 bases for V and 5 bases for J; bases not matched to a gene: 3. There are 15 residues in the CDR3. Germline V gene data show CDR1 as MGHRA and CDR2 as YSYEKL. The CDR3 DNA reads as TGCGCCAGCAGCCAAGATGAGACAGGGAATGAAAAACTGTTTTTT. Protein product: CASSQDETGNEKLFF.

The V call is TRBV11-2, the J call TRBJ2-5; D may be TRBD1 (6 bases). The germline V gene has CDR1 SGHAT and CDR2 FQNNGV. The CDR3 runs to 16 residues. Trimming took off 5 bases at V and 2 bases at J, with 18 bases between the two ends. The CDR3 protein is CASSPSPGTLQETQYF. Written as DNA, the CDR3 is TGTGCCAGCAGCCCTAGTCCCGGGACACTTCAAGAGACCCAGTACTTC.

The chain employs TRBV27 and TRBJ1-4, with 7 positions matching TRBD1. The CDR3 has 13 amino acids. With V trimmed by 2 bases and J by 12 bases, 6 bases remained unmatched. Germline-derived CDR1 and CDR2 are MNHEY and SMNVEV (reference sequence). The CDR3 region is CASSLPGTDELFF. Written as DNA, the CDR3 is TGTGCCAGCAGTTTACCTGGGACAGACGAACTGTTTTTT. Full variable domain (rest looked up from reference TRBV27 and TRBJ1-4): EAQVTQNPRYLITVTGKKLTVTCSQNMNHEYMSWYRQDPGLGLRQIYYSMNVEVTDKGDVPEGYKVSRKEKRNFPLILESPSPNQTSLYFCASSLPGTDELFFGSGTQLSVL.

The rearrangement links TRBV5-4 to TRBJ2-3; perhaps TRBD2 as D (6 bases). The CDR3 length is 17 residues. Germline CDR1 is SGHNT and CDR2 is YYREEE (reference sequence). V was pared by 4 bases and J by 0 bases, with 18 bases between. CDR3 nucleotide sequence: TGTGCCAGCAGCGAACCGGGGGAACCGATTAGCACAGATACGCAGTATTTT. This sequence encodes CASSEPGEPISTDTQYF.

This clone was detected once. The chain has TRBV7-9 and TRBJ2-2, with 11 positions matching TRBD2. The CDR3 runs to 17 residues. V lost 2 bases, J lost 5 bases, and 7 bases stayed unmatched. Germline-derived CDR1 and CDR2 are SEHNR and FQNEAQ (reference sequence). This chain's CDR3 is CASSLWTSGLYTGELFF. The CDR3 DNA is TGTGCCAGCAGCTTATGGACTAGCGGGTTGTATACCGGGGAGCTGTTTTTT.

This chain uses TRBV7-9 with TRBJ2-1, with a possible D match to TRBD2 (5 bases). Germline V lookup: CDR1 SEHNR, CDR2 FQNEAQ (reference sequence). This CDR3 has 14 residues. V was shortened by 0 bases and J by 10 bases, with 13 bases between the two germline ends. In DNA, the CDR3 is TGTGCCAGCAGCTTAGCAGGACTTACGGGGGAGCAGTTCTTC. Translation gives CASSLAGLTGEQFF.

The chain recombines TRBV19 with TRBJ1-1; D is perhaps TRBD1 (6 bases). The CDR3 has 12 residues. Per the germline V gene, CDR1 is LNHDA and CDR2 is SQIVND (reference sequence). V lost 7 bases to trimming and J lost 5 bases, with 11 bases between them. The CDR3 DNA sequence: TGTGCCAGTAAAGAGGGGGAGACTGAAGCTTTCTTT. Translation: CASKEGETEAFF.

This clone was found a few times. The rearrangement links TRBV2 to TRBJ1-1, with 8 bases aligning to TRBD1. Germline CDR1 reads SNHLY; CDR2 reads FYNNEI. The ends lost 4 bases at V and 3 bases at J; junction bases unmatched: 4. The CDR3 consists of 14 residues. As DNA, the CDR3 is TGTGCCAGCAGTGGAGACAGGGGTTACACTGAAGCTTTCTTT. Its translation: CASSGDRGYTEAFF.

CDR3 sequence (DNA): TGTGCCAGCAGCACCGGGACTAGCGGGAGGGTGGGTGAGCAGTTCTTC. Encoded protein: CASSTGTSGRVGEQFF. The V call is TRBV11-2, the J call TRBJ2-1; TRBD2 matches 16 bases. The CDR3 has 16 amino acids. The trim removed 5 bases at V and 9 bases at J, leaving 7 bases unmatched. Germline V CDR1 and CDR2: SGHAT, FQNNGV.

This clone was recorded once. The chain has TRBV29-1 and TRBJ2-5; 9 bases line up with TRBD1. Germline trimming cut 1 base from V and 5 bases from J; bases unmatched to any gene: 8. The CDR3 extends over 15 amino acids. Germline-derived CDR1 and CDR2 are SQVTM and ANQGSEA. The CDR3 DNA reads as TGCAGCGTTGAAGGGGACAGGGAAGAGCCTGAGACCCAGTACTTC. This encodes CSVEGDREEPETQYF. The full variable domain, completed using reference TRBV29-1 and TRBJ2-5, is SAVISQKPSRDICQRGTSLTIQCQVDSQVTMMFWYRQQPGQSLTLIATANQGSEATYESGFVIDKFPISRPNLTFSTLTVSNMSPEDSSIYLCSVEGDREEPETQYFGPGTRLLVL.

In DNA, the CDR3 is TGTGCCAGCAGCTTCATAGGGGGGGTCTACAATGAGCAGTTCTTC. Translated, it gives CASSFIGGVYNEQFF. The rearrangement uses TRBV7-8 and TRBJ2-1; possibly TRBD2 for D (7 bases). Germline V gene lookup returns CDR1 SGHVS and CDR2 FQNEAQ. The CDR3 consists of 15 residues. Deletions cut 3 bases from V and 3 bases from J, with 12 bases between. Together with reference TRBV7-8 and TRBJ2-1, the CDR3 gives the full variable domain: GAGVSQSPRYKVAKRGQDVALRCDPISGHVSLFWYQQALGQGPEFLTYFQNEAQLDKSGLPSDRFFAERPEGSVSTLKIQRTQQEDSAVYLCASSFIGGVYNEQFFGPGTRLTVL.

This chain's CDR3 is CASSKREGTVGSNEQFF. CDR3 nucleotide sequence: TGTGCCAGCAGCAAACGGGAAGGGACTGTGGGCAGCAATGAGCAGTTCTTC. The J gene is TRBJ2-1, the V gene TRBV21-1; TRBD2, the table's D call, lacks a check against the DNA. TRBV21-1 is annotated as a pseudogene. The CDR3 is 17 amino acids.

In nucleotides, the CDR3 is TGCGCCAGCAGCTGGAGAGGCGGGATCCAAGAGACCCAGTACTTC. Residues: CASSWRGGIQETQYF. The chain is built from TRBV5-1 and TRBJ2-5, with D possibly being TRBD2 (6 bases). V was trimmed by 3 bases and J by 1 base, leaving 13 bases between them. From germline, CDR1 is SGHRS and CDR2 YFSETQ. The CDR3 is 15 amino acids.

The chain recombines TRBV7-9 with TRBJ1-4; 10 nucleotides line up with TRBD1. J gave up 8 bases and V 1 base, and 4 bases lay outside the gene matches. The CDR3 length is 15 residues. CDR1 is SEHNR and CDR2 is FQNEAQ in the germline V gene (reference sequence). The CDR3 here is CASSLGQGAREKLFF. DNA of the CDR3: TGTGCCAGCAGCTTAGGACAGGGGGCGCGAGAAAAACTGTTTTTT.

The rearrangement joins TRBV12-2 to TRBJ2-5; TRBD1, as called in the table, went unchecked against the DNA. TRBV12-2 is noted as a pseudogene. The CDR3 length is 13 residues. The CDR3 sequence: CASRLGGRETQYF. CDR3 in DNA: TGTGCAAGTCGCTTAGGGGGCAGAGAGACCCAGTACTTC.

The J gene is TRBJ1-6, the V gene TRBV27; 9 positions agree with TRBD1. Germline V gene lookup returns CDR1 MNHEY and CDR2 SMNVEV (reference sequence). The length of the CDR3 is 15 residues. V was pared by 6 bases and J by 9 bases, with 9 bases of the junction left unmatched. The CDR3 region is CASRGPPGQGSPLHF. The CDR3 region has the DNA TGTGCCAGCAGGGGGCCCCCGGGACAGGGTTCACCCCTCCACTTT.

This chain uses TRBV4-1 with TRBJ2-3; D gene unclear. CDR3 length: 15 residues. Germline CDR1 reads MGHRA; CDR2 reads YSYEKL. Trimming stripped 0 bases from V and 3 bases from J, with 10 bases between. This CDR3 reads CASSQETYQTDTQYF. The CDR3 region has the DNA TGCGCCAGCAGCCAAGAGACATATCAGACAGATACGCAGTATTTT.

The rearrangement uses TRBV19 and TRBJ1-5; 8 bases are shared with TRBD1. From germline, CDR1 is LNHDA and CDR2 SQIVND (reference sequence). Unmatched junction bases numbered 11, after V lost 7 bases and J lost 6 bases. This CDR3 spans 15 amino acids. This CDR3 is CASTEGQGATQPQHF. Written as DNA, the CDR3 is TGTGCCAGTACCGAAGGACAGGGCGCCACTCAGCCCCAGCATTTT.

The chain recombines TRBV6-5 with TRBJ1-2; D not certain. Trimming took off 5 bases at V and 9 bases at J, with 19 bases between the two ends. The germline gives CDR1 MNHEY, CDR2 SVGAGI. This CDR3 is built from 14 residues. The CDR3 bases are TGTGCCAGCAGTGCTACCGGGGTAACATCACGCTACACCTTC. As protein: CASSATGVTSRYTF.

The chain links TRBV27 to TRBJ2-2, with 12 bases that match TRBD2. This CDR3 contains 16 residues. Germline V gene lookup returns CDR1 MNHEY and CDR2 SMNVEV (reference sequence). Unmatched junction bases numbered 7, after V lost 5 bases and J lost 6 bases. CDR3 bases: TGTGCCAGCAGTCCGTCTAGCGGGAGGGTCCCCGGGGAGCTGTTTTTT. This gives the protein CASSPSSGRVPGELFF.

V gene TRBV28 combines with J gene TRBJ2-5; perhaps TRBD2 as D (6 bases). The V end was cut by 6 bases, the J end by 0 bases, with 20 bases between. Per germline, CDR1 MDHEN and CDR2 SYDVKM. The CDR3 loop spans 17 amino acids. The CDR3 loop is CASSAGAGLLYQETQYF. CDR3 DNA sequence: TGTGCCAGCAGCGCCGGGGCGGGACTCCTGTACCAAGAGACCCAGTACTTC. The full variable domain, completed using reference TRBV28 and TRBJ2-5, is DVKVTQSSRYLVKRTGEKVFLECVQDMDHENMFWYRQDPGLGLRLIYFSYDVKMKEKGDIPEGYSVSREKKERFSLILESASTNQTSMYLCASSAGAGLLYQETQYFGPGTRLLVL.

About this clone itself: Other DNA sequences in this sample translate to the same CDR3. This chain connects TRBV6-1 to TRBJ2-2; TRBD2 agrees at 7 bases. The CDR3 length is 14 residues. Germline lookup yields CDR1 MNHNS and CDR2 SASEGT. The J segment lost 4 bases and the V segment lost 7 bases, leaving 6 bases of the junction unmatched. The CDR3 bases are TGTGCCAGCACTGGGGGGGTGACCACCGGGGAGCTGTTTTTT. It yields the protein CASTGGVTTGELFF.

This chain joins TRBV5-1 and TRBJ2-1, with D possibly matching TRBD2 (5 bases). The CDR3 has 16 residues. Germline assignment: CDR1 SGHRS and CDR2 YFSETQ. V lost 4 bases and J lost 0, with 14 bases in between. The chain's CDR3 is CASSPSPGFSYNEQFF. Written as DNA, the CDR3 is TGCGCCAGCAGCCCTTCTCCGGGATTCTCCTACAATGAGCAGTTCTTC.

The chain links TRBV4-1 to TRBJ2-2, with 10 nucleotides matching TRBD2. This CDR3 contains 16 residues. Trimming cost V 4 bases and J 8 bases; bases outside gene matches: 10. The germline CDR1 and CDR2 sequences are MGHRA and YSYEKL. CDR3 bases: TGCGCCAGCAGCCCTAGCGGGGGCCCCCGGGGGGGGGAGCTGTTTTTT. Amino acids: CASSPSGGPRGGELFF.

J is TRBJ2-3 and V is TRBV9, with TRBD1 identical over 8 bases. The V and J ends lost 1 base and 6 bases, in that order; junction bases with no gene match: 7. This CDR3 is built from 15 residues. From germline, CDR1 is SGDLS and CDR2 YYNGEE. CDR3 sequence reads: CASSVQGASGDTQYF. The CDR3 DNA reads as TGTGCCAGCAGCGTACAGGGGGCTTCAGGGGATACGCAGTATTTT.